This T cell receptor beta chain was obtained from a study of T cells in Graves' hyperthyroidism and ophthalmopathy. Study-level background: At initial diagnosis, before any treatment had begun, peripheral blood was obtained. Study conclusions and caveats: Blood also carried most thyroid clonotypes expanded above 0.001.

It was RNA transcripts that yielded the amplified TCR beta CDR3 regions. First-round RT-PCR targeting the TCR CDR3 was performed with the HTBI primer set. TCRdb recomputed calls from the multiplex PCR reads with MiXCR, one row per CDR3 protein. The data contain around 600,000 distinct CDR3 sequences, 13% to 15% of them singletons. Ophthalmopathy patients showed a Clinical Activity Score of at least 3, NOSPECS grade of at least 4 and duration under 3 months. This clonotype occurred many times. Its antigen is as yet unknown. The receptor comes from a young woman with Graves' ophthalmopathy. Sequencing was done on a sample of blood.

The CDR3 bases are TGTGCCAGCAGTTCAGAAGGCCAGCTGGCATATGGCTACACCTTC. As protein: CASSSEGQLAYGYTF. The J gene is TRBJ1-2, the V gene TRBV6-2 or TRBV6-3, with unresolved D. Germline CDR1 is MNHEY and CDR2 is SVGEGT. The V gene lost 4 bases and the J gene lost 5 bases, with 17 bases spanning the gap. The CDR3 is made up of 15 amino acids.